The source of this TCR beta chain is a study of blood T cell repertoires in COVID-19. Study summary: Nucleic acid was either cDNA or gDNA, and it came from T cells, B-cell-depleted T cells, or PBMCs.

Original processing methods: Researchers report that nucleated cell counts were estimated from reference gene primer amplification. Clones were read by immunoSEQ multiplex PCR, and TCRdb kept only the in-frame ones, dropping some. That table gives V, J and clone size, and the DNA gave D and trimming. This sample has roughly 170,000 clones, with more than 75% found just once. CDR3 length: 16 amino acids. Germline V gene lookup returns CDR1 SGHTA and CDR2 FQGNSA. The junction had 10 bases not matched to a gene; V was cut back by 4 bases and J by 6 bases. The rearrangement links TRBV7-2 to TRBJ2-2, with TRBD1 matching 8 bases. The source is a man aged 35 to 55 with active or convalescent COVID-19. The sample was peripheral blood. CDR3 DNA: TGTGCCAGCAGCTCCCCGCCCGGGACAGGCTCCGGGGAGCTGTTTTTT. Its translation is CASSSPPGTGSGELFF.